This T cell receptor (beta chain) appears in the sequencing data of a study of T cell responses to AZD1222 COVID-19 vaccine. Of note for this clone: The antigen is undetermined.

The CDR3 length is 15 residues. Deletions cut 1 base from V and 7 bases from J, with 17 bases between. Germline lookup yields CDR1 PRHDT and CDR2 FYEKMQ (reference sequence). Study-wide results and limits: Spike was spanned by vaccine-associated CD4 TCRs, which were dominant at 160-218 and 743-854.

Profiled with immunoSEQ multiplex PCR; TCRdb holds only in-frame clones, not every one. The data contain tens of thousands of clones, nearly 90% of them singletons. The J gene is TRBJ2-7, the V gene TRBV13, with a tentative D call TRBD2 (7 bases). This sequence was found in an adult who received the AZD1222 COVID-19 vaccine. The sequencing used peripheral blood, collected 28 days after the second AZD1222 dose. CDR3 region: CASSLVGGLFDEQYF. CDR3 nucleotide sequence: TGTGCCAGCAGCTTAGTCGGGGGGCTTTTCGATGAGCAGTACTTC.